The source of this TCR beta chain is a study of blood T cell repertoires in COVID-19. The overall study: Researchers got acute and convalescent COVID-19 samples from the United States, Italy and Spain. From T cells, B-cell-depleted T cells, or PBMCs came the material, which was cDNA or gDNA.

In the original workflow: Reference gene primer amplification yielded estimated nucleated cell counts. Some clones are missing from TCRdb's copy, which holds only in-frame ones; the method was immunoSEQ multiplex PCR. V and J calls and clone size are those listed in that table; D and trimming were worked out from the DNA. The table shows some 28,000 clones, with roughly 90% occurring only once. This CDR3 region has 14 residues. CDR1 and CDR2 from the germline V gene are LGHDT and YNNKEL (reference sequence). V lost 6 bases and J 3 bases, leaving 14 bases between the germline ends. Sequencing was performed on peripheral blood. The genes are TRBV3-1 (or the pseudogene TRBV3-2) and TRBJ2-5; TRBD2 is a possible D gene (5 bases). The TCR was taken from a human donor in a cohort sampled during active COVID-19. This CDR3 is CASRGTGNKETQYF. The CDR3 nucleotides are TGTGCCAGCAGAGGAACCGGGAACAAAGAGACCCAGTACTTC.